This is a list of T cell receptor beta chains from one sample in a study of blood T cell repertoires in COVID-19. Some clones are missing from TCRdb's copy, which holds only in-frame ones; the method was immunoSEQ multiplex PCR. The sample records 250,000 or so clones, just under 90% being singletons. The sequencing input was PBMCs or T cells enriched from blood (not recorded which). These receptors came from a woman aged 25 to 39 with acute COVID-19. CDR3s include the opening cysteine and the closing phenylalanine or tryptophan. The order of the fields is J gene, D gene, V gene, clone size, CDR3 DNA, CDR3 protein. The D gene is left open where the match is weak. Clone size is given for some rows only: seen once, a few or many times, or a class if the clone is expanded.

>TRBJ1-1|.|TRBV6-2/TRBV6-3|.
TGTGCCAGCAGTTACGACGCCCCACCGGAGGCTTTCTTT
CASSYDAPPEAFF
>TRBJ1-6|TRBD1|TRBV6-5|.
TGTGCCAGCAGTTACACAGGGGTGGCCTATAATTCACCCCTCCACTTT
CASSYTGVAYNSPLHF
>TRBJ2-1|TRBD2|TRBV11-1|once
TGTGCCAGCAGCGATCTAGCGGGAGGGGTGTTCAATGAGCAGTTCTTC
CASSDLAGGVFNEQFF
>TRBJ2-7|.|TRBV6-5|.
TGTGCCAGCAGGGCCTCCTACGAGCAGTACTTC
CASRASYEQYF
>TRBJ2-4|TRBD1|TRBV12-3/TRBV12-4|.
TGTGCCACAGGGGGAGCCAAAAACATTCAGTACTTC
CATGGAKNIQYF
>TRBJ2-5|TRBD2|TRBV4-2|once
TGTGCCAGCAGCCAAGATCGGGACGGGAGGGCCCTTGAGACCCAGTACTTC
CASSQDRDGRALETQYF
>TRBJ2-1|.|TRBV10-2|.
TGCGCCAGCAGTGCCCCGGGAGTCAGCAATGAGCAGTTCTTC
CASSAPGVSNEQFF
>TRBJ2-7|.|TRBV3-1/TRBV3-2|many
TGTGCCAGCAGCCAAGCCCAGGGGGGCGAGCAGTACTTC
CASSQAQGGEQYF
>TRBJ2-7|.|TRBV24-1|.
TGTGCCACCTGGAGGGACAGCTCCTACGAGCAGTACTTC
CATWRDSSYEQYF
>TRBJ2-3|TRBD2|TRBV7-9|.
TGTGCCAGCAGCTTTGGATCCTCGCGGGAGACGCAGTATTTT
CASSFGSSRETQYF
>TRBJ1-3|TRBD1|TRBV10-3|.
TGTGCCATCAGTCCCGACAGGGGCTCTGGAAACACCATATATTTT
CAISPDRGSGNTIYF
>TRBJ2-7|.|TRBV28|.
TGTGCCAGCAGTCTCCCCCAGACAAACGAGCAGTACTTC
CASSLPQTNEQYF
>TRBJ2-3|.|TRBV13|.
TGTGCCAGCAGCTTCTCCGCCCGAACAGAAGATACGCAGTATTTT
CASSFSARTEDTQYF
>TRBJ2-7|.|TRBV27|.
TGTGCCAGCAGTTTTGGAGAATCCTACGAGCAGTACTTC
CASSFGESYEQYF
>TRBJ2-2|TRBD1|TRBV4-1|.
TGCGCCAGCAGCCATTCATTCCCGGGACAGGGGATTAGCGGGGAGCTGTTTTTT
CASSHSFPGQGISGELFF
>TRBJ2-1|.|TRBV5-1|.
TGCGCCAGCAGCTTCGGGGGAACCTACAATGAGCAGTTCTTC
CASSFGGTYNEQFF
>TRBJ2-7|.|TRBV27|few
TGTGCCAGCAGTTTAGTAGGGGGAATAGCCTACGAGCAGTACTTC
CASSLVGGIAYEQYF
>TRBJ2-1|TRBD2|TRBV28|.
TGTGCCAGCAGTTTGGCTAGCGGGAGTTCCCACAATGAGCAGTTCTTC
CASSLASGSSHNEQFF
>TRBJ2-7|.|TRBV6-5|.
TGTGCCACCTTTATTGCGGGACAGAGAGTCTACGAGCAGTACTTC
CATFIAGQRVYEQYF
>TRBJ2-7|.|TRBV27|once
TGTGCCAGCAGTTTAGGTACAGCCTACGAGCAGTACTTC
CASSLGTAYEQYF
>TRBJ1-5|.|TRBV15|.
TGTGCCACCAGCGGCCCAGAGGTCGTACAGCCCCAGCATTTT
CATSGPEVVQPQHF
>TRBJ1-5|TRBD1|TRBV2|.
TGTGCCAGCAGTGCTCAGGGGGCTCCTTATAGCAATCAGCCCCAGCATTTT
CASSAQGAPYSNQPQHF
>TRBJ2-2|TRBD2|TRBV14|.
TGTGCCAGCAGCCAGACGGGACTATCAACCGGGGAGCTGTTTTTT
CASSQTGLSTGELFF
>TRBJ2-3|TRBD2|TRBV28|.
TGTGCCAGCAGTCTCACGACTAGCGGGAGGGGGATAGATACGCAGTATTTT
CASSLTTSGRGIDTQYF
>TRBJ2-3|TRBD2|TRBV5-4|.
TGTGCCAGCAGCCAGGGACTAGCGGGAGAAGATACGCAGTATTTT
CASSQGLAGEDTQYF
>TRBJ1-5|.|TRBV6-5|.
TGTGCCAGCAGTTCTACAGGGTTCAATCAGCCCCAGCATTTT
CASSSTGFNQPQHF
>TRBJ2-2|TRBD2|TRBV24-1|.
TGTGCCACCGCGACTAGCGGAAACACCGGGGAGCTGTTTTTT
CATATSGNTGELFF
>TRBJ2-5|.|TRBV1|.
TGCACCAGCAGGGACGACAAAAGGGGACTAGGGCAAGAGACCCAGTACTTC
CTSRDDKRGLGQETQYF